The 20 T cell receptor beta chains listed next were all sequenced from one sample in a study of beta chain features in type 1 diabetes (dated by TCRdb to 2016 to 2019). Preparation of the library involved the immunoSEQ multiplex PCR assay. All of the isolated RNA was reverse transcribed with the High Capacity cDNA Reverse Transcription Kit, so expressed TCRB transcripts were sequenced. TCRdb limited this immuneACCESS table to in-frame rearrangements with V and J called. A share of clones is missing; checked studies link under half to unresolved V genes, and the rest is unexplained. This sample holds about 650,000 clones; roughly 12% were observed only once. The top ten constitute 0.095% to 0.15% of the sample. Antigen specificity for these receptors is unknown. Results the study describes overall, beyond this receptor: In all four CD4+ subsets, TCRB CDR3 length was moderately but significantly shorter in type 1 diabetes patients.

The sequenced material came from naive CD4+ T cells from blood. This specimen's cell subset or site label, per the study, means: true naive CD4+ T cells. The receptors come from a man aged 30 to 45 with type 1 diabetes.

The chain links TRBV2 to TRBJ2-3; D is unresolved. This CDR3 contains 14 residues. CDR1 SNHLY and CDR2 FYNNEI come from the germline V gene. Trimming took off 7 bases at V and 4 bases at J, with 15 bases between the two ends. This CDR3 is CASTKTGSADTQYF. The CDR3 DNA sequence: TGTGCCAGCACAAAGACTGGGTCGGCAGATACGCAGTATTTT.

V usage is TRBV14 and J usage is TRBJ2-7, with 7 bases identical to TRBD1. Germline CDR1 reads SGHDN; CDR2 reads FVKESK. The V and J ends lost 5 bases and 5 bases, in that order; junction bases with no gene match: 3. The CDR3 length is 12 residues. CDR3 sequence (DNA): TGTGCCAGCAGCACGACAGGGAACGAGCAGTACTTC. Residues: CASSTTGNEQYF.

This clone has only a few counts. The chain recombines TRBV19 with TRBJ1-5, with 10 nucleotides matching TRBD1. This CDR3 has 13 residues. Looked up from germline, CDR1 is LNHDA and CDR2 is SQIVND (reference sequence). V dropped 5 bases and J dropped 8; count of bases not matched to a gene: 3. The CDR3 reads CASSGQGVKPQHF. As DNA, the CDR3 is TGTGCCAGTAGTGGACAGGGGGTGAAGCCCCAGCATTTT.

A few counts support this clone. The rearrangement uses TRBV5-6 and TRBJ2-7; TRBD1 agrees at 8 bases. The CDR3 runs to 15 residues. V lost 6 bases, J lost 2 bases, and 10 bases stayed unmatched. Germline V gene sequence: CDR1 SGHDT, CDR2 YYEEEE. The CDR3 sequence: CASTELDRATYEQYF. The CDR3 nucleotides read TGTGCCAGCACCGAATTGGACAGGGCAACCTACGAGCAGTACTTC.

V usage is TRBV11-1 and J usage is TRBJ2-5; D call uncertain. V was clipped by 2 bases and J by 1 base, with 8 bases between them. This CDR3 comprises 14 residues. Germline V lookup: CDR1 SGHAT, CDR2 FQDESV (reference sequence). The CDR3, as DNA: TGTGCCAGCAGCTTAATGGAACCCCAAGAGACCCAGTACTTC. It specifies CASSLMEPQETQYF.

V is TRBV10-2 and J is TRBJ1-5; 7 positions agree with TRBD1. The CDR3 is made up of 14 amino acids. V was clipped by 7 bases and J by 7 bases; unmatched bases: 10. In germline, CDR1 is WSHSY, CDR2 SAAADI. As DNA, the CDR3 is TGCGCCAGCACCTCAGGGGGGGCTCGGCAGCCCCAGCATTTT. Its protein product is CASTSGGARQPQHF.

This clone was seen more than once but under ten times. This chain uses TRBV7-2 with TRBJ2-1; possibly TRBD2 for D (5 bases). The V end was cut by 11 bases, the J end by 14 bases, with 13 bases between. The germline V gene has CDR1 SGHTA and CDR2 FQGNSA. This CDR3 has 9 amino acids. The CDR3 DNA sequence: TGTGCCGGAGGTGGGTTGGAGTTCTTC. Protein product: CAGGGLEFF.

J is TRBJ2-3 and V is TRBV7-9; D may be TRBD1 (7 bases). The V end was cut by 10 bases, the J end by 0 bases, with 17 bases between. The CDR3 has 15 amino acids. Per germline, CDR1 SEHNR and CDR2 FQNEAQ (reference sequence). CDR3 coding DNA: TGTGCCACCCAGGCGGGGACAGCTAGCACAGATACGCAGTATTTT. This codes for CATQAGTASTDTQYF.

The J gene is TRBJ1-4, the V gene TRBV30, with 9 bases matching TRBD1. The V segment lost 3 bases and the J segment 6 bases; nucleotides outside the gene matches: 5. The length of the CDR3 is 14 residues. Per the germline V gene, CDR1 is GTSNPN and CDR2 is SVGIG (reference sequence). The CDR3 nucleotides read TGTGCCTGGAGGCCGGGACAGGGCTATGAAAAACTGTTTTTT. This translates into CAWRPGQGYEKLFF.

This sequence joins TRBV30 and TRBJ2-3, with 10 positions matching TRBD2. V lost 3 bases, J lost 4 bases, and 4 bases stayed unmatched. CDR1 is GTSNPN, CDR2 SVGIG, per germline (reference sequence). The CDR3 is 14 residues long. CDR3 DNA: TGTGCCTGGAGGGCTAGCGGGGGCTCAGATACGCAGTATTTT. It yields the protein CAWRASGGSDTQYF.

This clone was seen more than once but under ten times. This sequence joins TRBV11-2 and TRBJ2-2, with 9 positions matching TRBD1. The CDR3 sequence is 14 residues long. Germline V gene data show CDR1 as SGHAT and CDR2 as FQNNGV. V lost 5 bases to trimming and J lost 5 bases; unmatched junction nucleotides: 3. This CDR3 reads CASSLTGGTGELFF. In DNA, the CDR3 is TGTGCCAGCAGCCTGACAGGGGGTACCGGGGAGCTGTTTTTT. Full variable domain (missing parts from reference TRBV11-2 and TRBJ2-2): EAGVAQSPRYKIIEKRQSVAFWCNPISGHATLYWYQQILGQGPKLLIQFQNNGVVDDSQLPKDRFSAERLKGVDSTLKIQPAKLEDSAVYLCASSLTGGTGELFFGEGSRLTVL.

CDR3 residues: CASSLGHPNTEAFF. Written as DNA, the CDR3 is TGTGCCAGCAGCTTGGGACACCCGAACACTGAAGCTTTCTTT. J is TRBJ1-1 and V is TRBV7-3; tentative D call: TRBD1 (6 bases). The V end lost 3 bases, the J end lost 1 base, and 9 bases lay between the germline ends. There are 14 residues in the CDR3. CDR1 SGHTA and CDR2 FQGTGA come from the germline V gene.

The chain carries TRBV10-3 and TRBJ1-4; D unclear. Per the germline V gene, CDR1 is ENHRY and CDR2 is SYGVKD. V shed 5 bases and J shed 0 bases, with 10 bases lying between them. The CDR3 totals 15 residues. CDR3 in amino acids: CAISFGLATNEKLFF. CDR3 nucleotide sequence: TGTGCCATCAGTTTCGGGCTCGCAACTAATGAAAAACTGTTTTTT.

This chain joins TRBV6-5 and TRBJ1-6; D not certain. This CDR3 has 16 amino acids. Trimming removed 0 bases from V and 2 bases from J, with 8 bases in between. Per the germline V gene, CDR1 is MNHEY and CDR2 is SVGAGI. The CDR3 DNA reads TGTGCCAGCAGTTACTCAGGGTTGACCTATAATTCACCCCTCCACTTT. Translation: CASSYSGLTYNSPLHF.

This clone was recorded a few times. This chain joins TRBV7-6 and TRBJ2-6; no clear D. Trimming took off 6 bases at V and 6 bases at J, with 15 bases between the two ends. Germline V gene lookup returns CDR1 SGHVS and CDR2 FNYEAQ. The CDR3 is made up of 15 amino acids. The DNA of the CDR3 is TGTGCCAGCAGTTCCAGTCAGGTCTTGGCCAACGTCCTGACTTTC. Protein: CASSSSQVLANVLTF.

This clone appeared a few times. The CDR3 DNA sequence: TGTGCCAGCAGCCAAGATCGGGCGCAGGGGTATGGCTACACCTTC. Translating gives CASSQDRAQGYGYTF. This chain links TRBV4-2 with TRBJ1-2, with D perhaps matching TRBD1 (6 bases). V was trimmed by 0 bases and J by 5 bases, leaving 13 bases between them. Germline V gene data show CDR1 as LGHNA and CDR2 as YNFKEQ. The CDR3 runs 15 residues.

The chain carries TRBV4-3 and TRBJ2-1; weak D call: TRBD1 (7 bases). The CDR3 covers 16 residues. Per the germline V gene, CDR1 is LGHNA and CDR2 is YSLEER. Trimming pared 1 base from V and 3 bases from J, leaving 13 bases between. The CDR3 here is CASSQAGGTVYNEQFF. CDR3 in DNA: TGCGCCAGCAGCCAAGCCGGAGGGACAGTCTACAATGAGCAGTTCTTC.

The CDR3 sequence: CSVLSGISYEQYF. CDR3 DNA: TGCAGCGTCCTAAGTGGGATCTCCTACGAGCAGTACTTC. This chain connects TRBV29-1 to TRBJ2-7, with no clear D. The CDR3 consists of 13 residues. Per germline, CDR1 SQVTM and CDR2 ANQGSEA. V shed 6 bases and J shed 0 bases, with 12 bases lying between them.

The chain links TRBV5-1 to TRBJ2-7; maybe TRBD2 (6 bases). Trimming removed 6 bases from V and 2 bases from J, with 24 bases in between. Looked up from germline, CDR1 is SGHRS and CDR2 is YFSETQ. The CDR3 extends over 17 amino acids. CDR3 protein: CASTSRDSEVGPYEQYF. In DNA, the CDR3 is TGCGCCAGCACCTCGAGGGACTCCGAAGTAGGACCCTACGAGCAGTACTTC. Supplemented by reference TRBV5-1 and TRBJ2-7, the full variable domain reads KAGVTQTPRYLIKTRGQQVTLSCSPISGHRSVSWYQQTPGQGLQFLFEYFSETQRNKGNFPGRFSGRQFSNSRSEMNVSTLELGDSALYLCASTSRDSEVGPYEQYFGPGTRLTVT.

This clone was detected a few times. This sequence joins TRBV25-1 and TRBJ1-2; the D gene is possibly TRBD1 (6 bases). Trimming pared 5 bases from V and 4 bases from J, leaving 14 bases between. Germline loops: CDR1 MGHDK, CDR2 SYGVNS. CDR3 size: 14 residues. The CDR3 sequence: CASSRAGEGYGYTF. CDR3 DNA sequence: TGTGCCAGCAGTCGGGCAGGGGAGGGCTATGGCTACACCTTC.